The clone carrying this T cell receptor (beta chain) was observed a handful of times. The antigen is not known. Germline and junction disagree at one end, which may indicate a read error. The CDR3 consists of 14 residues. The germline V gene has CDR1 MNHNS and CDR2 SASEGT. RNA transcripts were the source from which TCR beta CDR3 regions were amplified. Scientists carried out first-round RT-PCR using HTBI primers and then a second-round multiplex PCR. TCRdb recomputed calls from the multiplex PCR reads with MiXCR, one row per CDR3 protein. The sample consists of 150,000 or so distinct CDR3 sequences, 35% to 50% of them appearing once. This specimen comes from a study of Graves' ophthalmopathy and Graves' hyperthyroidism. Study-wide results and caveats: Blood repertoires reportedly contained most expanded thyroid clonotypes above 0.001 frequency. Sensitivity reached 60% to 71% and specificity approximately 72% when the model predicted ophthalmopathy progression.

The sequenced sample was peripheral blood. The chain recombines TRBV6-1 with TRBJ2-7; 13 bases are shared with TRBD2. This receptor was identified in a man younger than 45 with Graves' ophthalmopathy. For the CDR3, the DNA is TGTGCCAGCAGACCCGAGACTAGCGGGAGGTCGAAGGCCTTC. This gives the protein CASRPETSGRSKAF.